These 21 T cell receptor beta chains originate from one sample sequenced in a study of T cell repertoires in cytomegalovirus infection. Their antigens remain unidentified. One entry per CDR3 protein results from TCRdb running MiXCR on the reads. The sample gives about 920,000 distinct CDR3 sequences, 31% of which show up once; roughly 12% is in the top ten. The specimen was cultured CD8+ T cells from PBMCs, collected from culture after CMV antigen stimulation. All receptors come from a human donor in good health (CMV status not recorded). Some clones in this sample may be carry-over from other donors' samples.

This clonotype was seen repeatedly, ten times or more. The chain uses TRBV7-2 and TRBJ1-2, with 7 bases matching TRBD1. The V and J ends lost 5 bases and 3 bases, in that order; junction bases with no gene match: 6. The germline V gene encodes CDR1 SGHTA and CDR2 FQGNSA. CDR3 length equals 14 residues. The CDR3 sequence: CASSTGGQYYGYTF. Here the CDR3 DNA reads TGTGCCAGCAGCACCGGGGGACAGTACTATGGCTACACCTTC.

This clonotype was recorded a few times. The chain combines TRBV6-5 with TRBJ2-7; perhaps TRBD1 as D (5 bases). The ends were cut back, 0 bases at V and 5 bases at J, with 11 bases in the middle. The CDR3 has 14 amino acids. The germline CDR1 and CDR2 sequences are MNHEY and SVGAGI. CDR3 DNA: TGTGCCAGCAGTTACTCGCAGGGCCCGGACGAGCAGTACTTC. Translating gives CASSYSQGPDEQYF.

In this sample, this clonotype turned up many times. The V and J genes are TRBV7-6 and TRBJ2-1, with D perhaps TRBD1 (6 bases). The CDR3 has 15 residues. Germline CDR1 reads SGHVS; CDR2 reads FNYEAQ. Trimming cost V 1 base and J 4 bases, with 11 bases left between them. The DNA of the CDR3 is TGTGCCAGCAGCTTAGGGACAGAAACTTACAATGAGCAGTTCTTC. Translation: CASSLGTETYNEQFF.

This chain's CDR3 is CASCPGVAPKNEQFF. The CDR3 coding sequence is TGTGCCAGCTGCCCGGGGGTTGCCCCTAAAAATGAGCAGTTCTTC. The chain carries TRBV27 and TRBJ2-1; the D gene is possibly TRBD2 (6 bases). This CDR3 has 15 amino acids. Germline V gene sequence: CDR1 MNHEY, CDR2 SMNVEV (reference sequence). The germline V and J ends were trimmed by 8 bases and 7 bases, with 21 bases remaining between them.

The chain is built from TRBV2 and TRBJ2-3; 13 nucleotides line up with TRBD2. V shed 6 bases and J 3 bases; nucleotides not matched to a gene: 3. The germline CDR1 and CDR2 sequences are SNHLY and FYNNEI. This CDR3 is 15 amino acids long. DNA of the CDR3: TGTGCCAGCAGACTAGCGGGGGGGCCAACAGATACGCAGTATTTT. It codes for CASRLAGGPTDTQYF. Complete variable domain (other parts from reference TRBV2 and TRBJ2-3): EPEVTQTPSHQVTQMGQEVILRCVPISNHLYFYWYRQILGQKVEFLVSFYNNEISEKSEIFDDQFSVERPDGSNFTLKIRSTKLEDSAMYFCASRLAGGPTDTQYFGPGTRLTVL.

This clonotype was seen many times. The CDR3, as DNA: TGTGCCAGCAGCCAGGGACAGGGTTCTCTGGAGCAGTACGTC. Amino acids: CASSQGQGSLEQYV. The chain recombines TRBV7-8 with TRBJ2-7; TRBD1 agrees at 9 bases. The CDR3 spans 14 residues. Unmatched junction bases numbered 9, after V lost 5 bases and J lost 7 bases. Germline V gives CDR1 SGHVS, CDR2 FQNEAQ.

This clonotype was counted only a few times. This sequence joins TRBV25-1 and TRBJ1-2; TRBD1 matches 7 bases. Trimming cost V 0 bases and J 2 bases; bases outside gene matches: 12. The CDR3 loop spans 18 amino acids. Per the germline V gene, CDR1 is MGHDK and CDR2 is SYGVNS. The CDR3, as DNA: TGTGCCAGCAGTGAATATTTTGACAGGGAGGACGGGAACTATGGCTACACCTTC. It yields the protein CASSEYFDREDGNYGYTF.

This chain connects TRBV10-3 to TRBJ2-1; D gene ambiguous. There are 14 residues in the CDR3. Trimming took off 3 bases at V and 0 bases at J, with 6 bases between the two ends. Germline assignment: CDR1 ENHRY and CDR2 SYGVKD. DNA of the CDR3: TGTGCCATCAGTGACCCAAGCTCCTACAATGAGCAGTTCTTC. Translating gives CAISDPSSYNEQFF.

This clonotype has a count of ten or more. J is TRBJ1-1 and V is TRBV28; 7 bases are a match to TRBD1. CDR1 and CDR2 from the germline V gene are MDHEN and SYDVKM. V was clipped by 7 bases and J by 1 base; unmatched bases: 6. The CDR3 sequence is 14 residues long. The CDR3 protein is CASKGAKGNTEAFF. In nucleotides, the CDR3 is TGTGCCAGCAAGGGGGCTAAGGGGAACACTGAAGCTTTCTTT.

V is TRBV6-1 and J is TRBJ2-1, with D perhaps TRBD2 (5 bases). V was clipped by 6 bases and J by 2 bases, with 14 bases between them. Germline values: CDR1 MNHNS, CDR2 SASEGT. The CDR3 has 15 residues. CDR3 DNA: TGTGCCAGCAGCACGGCGGAGGCCCCCTACAATGAGCAGTTCTTC. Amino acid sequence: CASSTAEAPYNEQFF.

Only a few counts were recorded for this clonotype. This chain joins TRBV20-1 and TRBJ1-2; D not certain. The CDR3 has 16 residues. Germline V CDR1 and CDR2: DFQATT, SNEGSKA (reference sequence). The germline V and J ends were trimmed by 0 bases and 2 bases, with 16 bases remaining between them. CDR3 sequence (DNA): TGCAGTGCTAGAGATGGGGAACAGCCAATAAACTATGGCTACACCTTC. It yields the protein CSARDGEQPINYGYTF.

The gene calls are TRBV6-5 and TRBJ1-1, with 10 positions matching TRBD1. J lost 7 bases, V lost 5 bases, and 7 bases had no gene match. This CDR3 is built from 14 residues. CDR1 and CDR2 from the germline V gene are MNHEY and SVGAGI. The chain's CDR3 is CASSDRGRVNEAFF. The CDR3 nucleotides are TGTGCCAGCAGTGACAGGGGGCGCGTCAATGAAGCTTTCTTT.

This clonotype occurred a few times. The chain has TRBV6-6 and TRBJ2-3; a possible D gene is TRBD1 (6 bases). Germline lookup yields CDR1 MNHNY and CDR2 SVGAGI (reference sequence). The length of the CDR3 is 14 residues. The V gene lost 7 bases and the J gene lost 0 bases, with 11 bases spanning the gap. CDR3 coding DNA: TGTGCCAGCACAGGGGCTTTGAGCACAGATACGCAGTATTTT. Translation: CASTGALSTDTQYF.

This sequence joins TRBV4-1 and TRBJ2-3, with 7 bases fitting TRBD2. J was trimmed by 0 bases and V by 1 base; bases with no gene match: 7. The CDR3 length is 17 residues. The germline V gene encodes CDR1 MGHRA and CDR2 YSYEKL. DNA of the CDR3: TGCGCCAGCAGCCAAGGCCCAGCGGGACTAAGCACAGATACGCAGTATTTT. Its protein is CASSQGPAGLSTDTQYF.

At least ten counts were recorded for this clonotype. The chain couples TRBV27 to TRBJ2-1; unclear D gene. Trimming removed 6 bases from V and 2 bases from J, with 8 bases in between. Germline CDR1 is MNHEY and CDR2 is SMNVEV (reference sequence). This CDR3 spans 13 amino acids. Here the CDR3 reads CASSSRPYNEQFF. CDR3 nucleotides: TGTGCCAGCAGCTCAAGACCCTACAATGAGCAGTTCTTC.

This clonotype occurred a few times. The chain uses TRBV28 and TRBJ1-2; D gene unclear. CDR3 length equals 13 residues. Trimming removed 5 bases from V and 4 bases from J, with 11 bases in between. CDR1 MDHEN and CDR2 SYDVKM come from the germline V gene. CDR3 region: CASSPDGLYGYTF. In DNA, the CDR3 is TGTGCCAGCAGTCCGGACGGCCTCTATGGCTACACCTTC.

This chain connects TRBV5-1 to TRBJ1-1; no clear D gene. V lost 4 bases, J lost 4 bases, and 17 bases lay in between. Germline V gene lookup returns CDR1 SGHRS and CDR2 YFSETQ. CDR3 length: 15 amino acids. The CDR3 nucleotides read TGCGCCAGCAGCCGACTGCTCGTGAAACCCACTGAAGCTTTCTTT. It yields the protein CASSRLLVKPTEAFF.

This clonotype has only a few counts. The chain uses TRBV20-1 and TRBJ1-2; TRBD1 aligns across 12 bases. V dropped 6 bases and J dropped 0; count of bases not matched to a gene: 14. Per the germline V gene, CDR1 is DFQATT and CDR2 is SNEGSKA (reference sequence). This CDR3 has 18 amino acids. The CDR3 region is CSASLLGQGAYPNYGYTF. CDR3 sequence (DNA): TGCAGTGCCTCGCTGTTGGGACAGGGGGCCTATCCTAACTATGGCTACACCTTC.

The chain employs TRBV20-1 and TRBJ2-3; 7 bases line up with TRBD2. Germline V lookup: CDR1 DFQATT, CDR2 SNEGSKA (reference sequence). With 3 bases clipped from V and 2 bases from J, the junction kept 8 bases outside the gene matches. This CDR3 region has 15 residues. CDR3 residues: CSARSRRGNTDTQYF. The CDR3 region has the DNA TGCAGTGCTAGGTCTCGGCGGGGGAACACAGATACGCAGTATTTT.

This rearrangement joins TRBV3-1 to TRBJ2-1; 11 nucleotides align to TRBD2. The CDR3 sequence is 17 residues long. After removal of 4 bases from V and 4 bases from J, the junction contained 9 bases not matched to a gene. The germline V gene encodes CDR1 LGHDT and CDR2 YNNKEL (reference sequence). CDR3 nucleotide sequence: TGTGCCAGCAGCCGCCTGATTAGCGGGGGGGCTTACAATGAGCAGTTCTTC. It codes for CASSRLISGGAYNEQFF.

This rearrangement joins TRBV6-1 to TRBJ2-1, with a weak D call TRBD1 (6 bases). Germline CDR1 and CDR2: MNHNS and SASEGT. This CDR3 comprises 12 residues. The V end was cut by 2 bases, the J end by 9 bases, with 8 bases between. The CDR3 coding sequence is TGTGCCAGCAGTGAAACAGGGCCTGAGCAGTTCTTC. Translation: CASSETGPEQFF.